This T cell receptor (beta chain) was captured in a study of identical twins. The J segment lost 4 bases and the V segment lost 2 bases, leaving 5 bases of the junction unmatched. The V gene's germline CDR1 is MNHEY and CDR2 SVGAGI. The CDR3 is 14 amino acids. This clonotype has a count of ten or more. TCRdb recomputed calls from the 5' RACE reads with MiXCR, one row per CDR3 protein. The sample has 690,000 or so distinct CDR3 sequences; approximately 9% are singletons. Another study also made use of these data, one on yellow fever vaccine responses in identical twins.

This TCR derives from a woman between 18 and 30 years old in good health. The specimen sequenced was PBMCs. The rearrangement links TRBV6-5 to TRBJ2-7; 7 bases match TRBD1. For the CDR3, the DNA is TGTGCCAGCAGTTACGGGACAGAGAGGTACGAGCAGTACTTC. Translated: CASSYGTERYEQYF.